Sequencing of this T cell receptor beta chain was carried out in a study of cytomegalovirus exposure and HLA in healthy donors. Broader study findings: In a later analysis, HLA-associated TCR beta chains were more clonally expanded than equally common others. In a later analysis, specific HLA alleles were associated with about 18,000 TCR beta sequences at a 0.05 false discovery rate. The authors later found most CMV-associated TCR beta chains appeared HLA-restricted.

Each of the donors was a healthy bone marrow donor. This clone was seen a single time. Its antigen is not identified. The V gene lost 0 bases and the J gene lost 6 bases, with 12 bases spanning the gap. The V gene's germline CDR1 is SGHKS and CDR2 YYEKEE (reference sequence). The CDR3 contains 15 residues. 13 Jbeta primers and 60 Vbeta primers were used for the PCR. Produced via immunoSEQ multiplex PCR; TCRdb's table is partial and in-frame only. Among about 130,000 clones, around 80% were seen once, and the ten largest hold about 4.5%. The receptor comes from a man aged 30-40 years in good health. This chain joins TRBV5-5 and TRBJ2-2, with D perhaps TRBD2 (6 bases). Sequenced input: PBMCs. The CDR3 coding sequence is TGTGCCAGCAGCTTGGTGGCGGGACGGGCCGGGGAGCTGTTTTTT. Translation: CASSLVAGRAGELFF.